What follows are 5 T cell receptor beta chains derived from one specimen sequenced in a study of Tregs in tolerant kidney transplant recipients. Related graft donors supplied nonmyeloablative bone marrow transplants, and mixed chimerism was transient. The method was immunoSEQ multiplex PCR; TCRdb's version includes in-frame clones alone and lacks a portion of them. The table records 20,000 to 25,000 clones, over 75% of them present only once. The material sequenced was CD8+ T cells from blood (PBMCs), taken 6 months after the transplant. The receptors were gathered from a human patient who received a combined kidney and bone marrow transplant. Some T cells may be supplied by the graft donor.

The genes are TRBV4-2 and TRBJ2-3, with 7 bases fitting TRBD2. Trimming cost V 0 bases and J 1 base; bases outside gene matches: 7. Germline V gene lookup returns CDR1 LGHNA and CDR2 YNFKEQ. The CDR3 loop spans 17 amino acids. The CDR3 protein is CASSQDPGLAGTDTQYF. CDR3 coding DNA: TGTGCCAGCAGCCAAGATCCGGGGCTAGCGGGCACAGATACGCAGTATTTT.

V usage is TRBV5-4 and J usage is TRBJ1-1, with a weak D call TRBD1 (6 bases). V shed 3 bases and J shed 4 bases, with 16 bases lying between them. Germline V gene sequence: CDR1 SGHNT, CDR2 YYREEE (reference sequence). The length of the CDR3 is 15 residues. The CDR3 protein is CASSSNGGPGTEAFF. CDR3 coding DNA: TGTGCCAGCAGCTCGAACGGGGGGCCCGGCACTGAAGCTTTCTTT.

Remarks on this clone: Within the sample, other DNA sequences also encode this same CDR3. The V and J genes are TRBV9 and TRBJ1-6; 7 nucleotides line up with TRBD1. With 3 bases clipped from V and 6 bases from J, the junction kept 3 bases outside the gene matches. This CDR3 comprises 14 residues. Germline CDR1 reads SGDLS; CDR2 reads YYNGEE. CDR3 in DNA: TGTGCCAGCAGCGAGACAGGGATTAATTCACCCCTCCACTTT. Translation: CASSETGINSPLHF.

This clone appeared once. CDR3 amino acids: CASSWGGSNYGYTF. The DNA of the CDR3 is TGTGCCAGCAGTTGGGGGGGCTCTAACTATGGCTACACCTTC. The chain couples TRBV27 to TRBJ1-2, with a tentative D call TRBD1 (6 bases). The CDR3 covers 14 residues. Germline V gene sequence: CDR1 MNHEY, CDR2 SMNVEV (reference sequence). The V end was cut by 4 bases, the J end by 0 bases, with 9 bases between.

The chain employs TRBV27 and TRBJ2-1; maybe TRBD2 (6 bases). Germline-derived CDR1 and CDR2 are MNHEY and SMNVEV (reference sequence). The CDR3 extends over 18 amino acids. Trimming cost V 5 bases and J 0 bases, with 20 bases left between them. CDR3 coding DNA: TGTGCCAGCAGTCGCCACCCGGGGGTAACTAGCTCCTACAATGAGCAGTTCTTC. Translated: CASSRHPGVTSSYNEQFF.